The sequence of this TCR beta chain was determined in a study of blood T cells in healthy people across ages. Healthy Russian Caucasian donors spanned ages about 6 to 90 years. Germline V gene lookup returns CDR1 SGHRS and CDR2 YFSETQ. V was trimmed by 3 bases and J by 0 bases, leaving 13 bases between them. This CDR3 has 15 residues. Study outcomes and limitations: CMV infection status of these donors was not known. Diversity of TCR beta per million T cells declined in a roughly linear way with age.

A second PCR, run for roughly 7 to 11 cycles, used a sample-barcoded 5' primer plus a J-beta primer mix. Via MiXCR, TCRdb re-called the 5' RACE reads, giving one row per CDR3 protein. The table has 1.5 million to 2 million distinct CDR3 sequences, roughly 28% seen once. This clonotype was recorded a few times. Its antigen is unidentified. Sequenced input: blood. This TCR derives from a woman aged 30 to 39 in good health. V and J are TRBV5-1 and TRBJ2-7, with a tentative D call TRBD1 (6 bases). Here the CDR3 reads CASSSRDIPSYEQYF. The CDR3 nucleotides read TGCGCCAGCAGCTCCCGGGACATACCCTCCTACGAGCAGTACTTC.